Here is one TCR beta chain with its context. Its antigen is as yet unknown. This entry is derived from a study of cytomegalovirus exposure and HLA in healthy donors. This CDR3 has 13 residues. The germline CDR1 and CDR2 sequences are SNHLY and FYNNEI. The PCR ran on 60 Vbeta and 13 Jbeta primers. Repertoires were generated with immunoSEQ multiplex PCR, while TCRdb's copy carries only in-frame clones and drops some. The data show over 100,000 clones, with roughly 68% seen just once and about 9% held by the top ten. Findings and limits, study-wide: Of the V segments, some could not be distinguished, including TRBV6-2 and TRBV6-3, and were excluded. In a later analysis, HLA-C alleles had the fewest associated TCRs, DRB1 alleles the most.

Sequencing was performed on PBMCs. The rearrangement joins TRBV2 to TRBJ2-5; perhaps TRBD1 as D (6 bases). Matching the DNA end better, TRBJ2-7 makes the J call doubtful. The source of this sequence is a man aged 25 to 45 in good health and CMV-seropositive. The CDR3 region is CASSVTGYHEQYF. The DNA for the CDR3 is TGTGCCAGCAGTGTTACAGGGTACCACGAGCAGTACTTC.